A single TCR beta chain is shown here with its context. Some clones are missing from TCRdb's copy, which holds only in-frame ones; the method was immunoSEQ multiplex PCR. The data hold about 40,000 clones, with 88% observed a single time. This entry belongs to a study of T cell changes during pregnancy in multiple sclerosis. Germline CDR1 and CDR2: MDHEN and SYDVKM. V gave up 4 bases and J gave up 0 bases; unmatched junction bases: 2. The CDR3 has 15 amino acids. The source material was peripheral blood, sampled in the first trimester of pregnancy. The sequence came from a female donor in good health, enrolled as a control in a pregnancy study. The chain uses TRBV28 and TRBJ1-4, with 7 bases matching TRBD1. The CDR3 here is CASSSTGSTNEKLFF. CDR3 DNA sequence: TGTGCCAGCAGTTCGACAGGGTCAACTAATGAAAAACTGTTTTTT.